Listed below are T cell receptor beta chains from one sample, sequenced in a study of blood T cell repertoires in COVID-19. Sequenced by immunoSEQ multiplex PCR; TCRdb stores in-frame clones only, minus some. Among 65,000 to 70,000 clones listed, roughly 85% were seen once. The sequenced material came from peripheral blood. These receptors were obtained from a woman aged 80 or over with acute or convalescent COVID-19. Each CDR3 is given with its conserved first and last residue. The D gene is left open where the match is weak. Clone size is given for some rows only: seen once, a few or many times, or a class if the clone is expanded.

clone_size	j_call	v_call	d_call	cdr3_aa
NA	TRBJ2-2	TRBV3-1/TRBV3-2	NA	CASSPTRGFSGELFF
NA	TRBJ1-4	TRBV6-1	TRBD1	CASSEKIGTGNEKLFF
NA	TRBJ1-2	TRBV18	TRBD1	CASSYRTGGEDGYTF
few	TRBJ2-7	TRBV6-1	NA	CASSEFRLSTYEQYF
NA	TRBJ2-1	TRBV10-3	TRBD2	CAISQLTSGSWNEQFF
once	TRBJ1-6	TRBV24-1	NA	CATSEKGGGSPLHF
NA	TRBJ2-7	TRBV9	TRBD1	CASSVDPRTGSYEQYF
NA	TRBJ1-1	TRBV28	NA	CASTPQGIANTEAFF
NA	TRBJ2-3	TRBV11-3	NA	CASSSQGDTQYF
NA	TRBJ1-1	TRBV18	TRBD1	CASSPPGTGGEAFF
once	TRBJ2-1	TRBV6-4	TRBD2	CASSGLAGRSEQFF
NA	TRBJ2-3	TRBV24-1	TRBD2	CATSAAGLASSTDTQYF
NA	TRBJ1-1	TRBV29-1	NA	CSVEVGQYTEAFF
NA	TRBJ1-1	TRBV6-2/TRBV6-3	TRBD1	CASSYSGTGLPGEAFF
NA	TRBJ1-2	TRBV5-1	NA	CASSSGPDRNGGYTF
NA	TRBJ1-2	TRBV19	TRBD1	CASSRGQGYGYTF
NA	TRBJ1-1	TRBV7-2	NA	CASKKRGFTEAFF
NA	TRBJ1-4	TRBV29-1	NA	CSVVVVGPPATNEKLFF
NA	TRBJ1-4	TRBV20-1	NA	CSPQTGEKLFF
once	TRBJ2-7	TRBV3-1/TRBV3-2	NA	CASSHRDGRESSYEQYF
NA	TRBJ1-4	TRBV5-4	TRBD1	CASSPWTGGNEKLFF
NA	TRBJ2-3	TRBV6-2/TRBV6-3	TRBD2	CASSSWTSGNTDTQYF
NA	TRBJ2-3	TRBV29-1	TRBD2	CSVEASGTDTQYF
NA	TRBJ1-3	TRBV19	TRBD1	CASSHWTGSFSGNTIYF
NA	TRBJ2-1	TRBV19	NA	CATGRWRGRENEQFF
NA	TRBJ2-7	TRBV27	NA	CASSFRQGSHSYEQYF
NA	TRBJ1-1	TRBV18	TRBD1	CASSRLGQAANTEAFF
NA	TRBJ1-1	TRBV18	NA	CASSSRNTEAFF
NA	TRBJ1-2	TRBV28	NA	CASSLDGYGYTF
NA	TRBJ1-2	TRBV5-4	NA	CASSDAGKGNYGYTF
NA	TRBJ2-7	TRBV5-1	NA	CASSLEQGRFGEQYF
once	TRBJ2-2	TRBV27	TRBD2	CASSFWGGATNTGELFF
few	TRBJ2-7	TRBV5-5	NA	CASSLWQGSYEQYF
NA	TRBJ2-7	TRBV27	TRBD1	CASRGTGRDEQYF
NA	TRBJ2-5	TRBV15	TRBD1	CATSRETGPGRETQYF
NA	TRBJ1-2	TRBV4-1	NA	CASSQDTTGTYGYTF
NA	TRBJ2-5	TRBV10-1	NA	CASSESGGAKETQYF
NA	TRBJ2-2	TRBV29-1	TRBD1	CSVAPDRGRTGELFF
NA	TRBJ2-3	TRBV4-3	NA	CASSQFSGTDTQYF
NA	TRBJ2-5	TRBV4-1	TRBD2	CASSLTPVLAGDLRYF
NA	TRBJ2-2	TRBV5-1	NA	CASSLPSGEGELFF
NA	TRBJ2-7	TRBV9	TRBD2	CASSVGTSGRADEQYF
NA	TRBJ1-1	TRBV7-9	NA	CASSFSRPRGHTEAFF
once	TRBJ2-5	TRBV24-1	NA	CATSDRSLTQYF
NA	TRBJ1-6	TRBV29-1	NA	CSISRELGSPLHF
few	TRBJ2-7	TRBV7-2	NA	CASSTRQGSYEQYF
NA	TRBJ2-4	TRBV28	TRBD2	CASTAGALAKNIQYF
NA	TRBJ2-7	TRBV3-1/TRBV3-2	NA	CASSRALGGGYEQYF
NA	TRBJ2-7	TRBV6-5	NA	CASSQGQSEQYF
once	TRBJ2-5	TRBV4-3	NA	CASSPSWAGSGKETQYF
NA	TRBJ2-3	TRBV11-2	TRBD1	CASSIDRGRVDTQYF
NA	TRBJ2-1	TRBV28	TRBD2	CAAASGGGDEQFF
NA	TRBJ1-3	TRBV27	NA	CASSPTGFSGNTIYF
NA	TRBJ2-1	TRBV4-1	NA	CASRKQGSYNEQFF
NA	TRBJ2-1	TRBV11-1	TRBD2	CASSLEWAGGKQFF
NA	TRBJ2-4	TRBV28	NA	CASSRALAKNIQYF
NA	TRBJ2-1	TRBV10-1	TRBD1	CASSETPGQASDEQFF